The 22 T cell receptor beta chains given below trace back to one sample, sequenced in a study of blood T cell repertoires in COVID-19. TCRdb's copy holds only in-frame clones and misses some; the assay was immunoSEQ multiplex PCR. This repertoire shows 190,000 or so clones, 65% to 80% found once; its top ten account for about 13%. Sequencing was performed on peripheral blood. The source is a man in his fifties who had recovered from COVID-19.

The chain combines TRBV3-1 (or the pseudogene TRBV3-2) with TRBJ2-4; tentative D call: TRBD1 (6 bases). The germline V gene has CDR1 LGHDT and CDR2 YNNKEL (reference sequence). This CDR3 region has 17 residues. Trimming left V 4 bases short and J 1 base short, with 17 bases between. CDR3 region: CASSPPGPQGAKNIQYF. Written as DNA, the CDR3 is TGTGCCAGCAGCCCGCCGGGACCCCAGGGGGCCAAAAACATTCAGTACTTC.

The gene calls are TRBV30 and TRBJ2-7, with 10 bases lining up with TRBD1. V trimming: 5 bases; J trimming: 2 bases; junction bases outside the gene matches: 12. Germline V lookup: CDR1 GTSNPN, CDR2 SVGIG (reference sequence). This CDR3 has 16 amino acids. The CDR3: CAWAPPGTGETYEQYF. CDR3 nucleotide sequence: TGTGCCTGGGCCCCCCCCGGGACAGGGGAAACCTACGAGCAGTACTTC. Based on the CDR3 plus reference TRBV30 and TRBJ2-7, the full variable domain is SQTIHQWPATLVQPVGSPLSLECTVEGTSNPNLYWYRQAAGRGLQLLFYSVGIGQISSEVPQNLSASRPQDRQFILSSKKLLLSDSGFYLCAWAPPGTGETYEQYFGPGTRLTVT.

The chain uses TRBV18 and TRBJ1-3; TRBD1 matches 7 bases. J was trimmed by 3 bases and V by 3 bases; bases with no gene match: 5. CDR1 is KGHSH and CDR2 is LQKENI in the germline V gene. The CDR3 is 15 amino acids. The DNA for the CDR3 is TGTGCCAGCTCACCCCTGGGACAGCTTGGAAACACCATATATTTT. Its translation is CASSPLGQLGNTIYF.

The rearrangement joins TRBV19 to TRBJ1-2; unclear D gene. This CDR3 region has 14 residues. Germline V gives CDR1 LNHDA, CDR2 SQIVND (reference sequence). V lost 0 bases and J 2 bases, leaving 7 bases between the germline ends. The CDR3 nucleotides read TGTGCCAGTAGTATAGATCGTCAGAACTATGGCTACACCTTC. Protein sequence: CASSIDRQNYGYTF.

The V call is TRBV27, the J call TRBJ2-1, with TRBD2 matching over 16 bases. This CDR3 region has 17 residues. The V segment lost 5 bases and the J segment 6 bases; nucleotides outside the gene matches: 7. Germline CDR1 MNHEY, CDR2 SMNVEV (reference sequence). CDR3 bases: TGTGCCAGCAGTGCCGGGACTAGCGGGAGGGCCTTCAATGAGCAGTTCTTC. Its protein is CASSAGTSGRAFNEQFF.

The rearrangement joins TRBV6-5 to TRBJ1-6, with a possible D match to TRBD1 (5 bases). This CDR3 is built from 14 residues. The V gene lost 2 bases and the J gene lost 9 bases, with 11 bases spanning the gap. Germline CDR1 and CDR2: MNHEY and SVGAGI. DNA of the CDR3: TGTGCCAGCAGTTACCAGGGTTCTGGTTCACCCCTCCACTTT. This sequence encodes CASSYQGSGSPLHF.

The rearrangement uses TRBV30 and TRBJ2-5; 11 nucleotides agree with TRBD1. The CDR3 has 17 residues. Germline CDR1 reads GTSNPN; CDR2 reads SVGIG (reference sequence). J was trimmed by 5 bases and V by 3 bases; bases with no gene match: 14. The CDR3 sequence: CAWSPGTGGHNGETQYF. The CDR3 region has the DNA TGTGCCTGGAGCCCCGGGACAGGGGGGCATAATGGGGAGACCCAGTACTTC.

The genes are TRBV20-1 and TRBJ1-1; 7 bases align to TRBD1. V lost 3 bases and J lost 1; bases outside the gene matches: 5. Germline lookup yields CDR1 DFQATT and CDR2 SNEGSKA (reference sequence). The CDR3 totals 14 residues. The CDR3 reads CSASRGPPNTEAFF. CDR3 DNA: TGCAGTGCTAGTAGGGGGCCGCCGAACACTGAAGCTTTCTTT.

The chain recombines TRBV11-1 with TRBJ2-3, with D uncertain. Trimming cost V 1 base and J 0 bases, with 11 bases left between them. Germline loops: CDR1 SGHAT, CDR2 FQDESV (reference sequence). CDR3 size: 16 residues. The CDR3 region has the DNA TGTGCCAGCAGCTTAGGCAGGTTGAGAAGCACAGATACGCAGTATTTT. It yields the protein CASSLGRLRSTDTQYF.

The chain couples TRBV7-2 to TRBJ2-7, with 12 positions matching TRBD2. Germline V gene sequence: CDR1 SGHTA, CDR2 FQGNSA. This CDR3 is built from 17 residues. J gave up 0 bases and V 5 bases, and 8 bases lay outside the gene matches. The CDR3 bases are TGTGCCAGCAGCAAGACTAGCGGGAGAGGGAGCTCCTACGAGCAGTACTTC. Amino acids: CASSKTSGRGSSYEQYF. Complete variable domain (other parts from reference TRBV7-2 and TRBJ2-7): GAGVSQSPSNKVTEKGKDVELRCDPISGHTALYWYRQSLGQGLEFLIYFQGNSAPDKSGLPSDRFSAERTGGSVSTLTIQRTQQEDSAVYLCASSKTSGRGSSYEQYFGPGTRLTVT.

This sequence joins TRBV4-1 and TRBJ1-5, with TRBD1 matching over 10 bases. CDR3 length equals 14 residues. Germline lookup yields CDR1 MGHRA and CDR2 YSYEKL. V dropped 3 bases and J dropped 10; count of bases not matched to a gene: 6. The CDR3 reads CASSHDRGRGPQHF. The CDR3 DNA sequence: TGCGCCAGCAGCCATGACAGGGGGCGCGGTCCCCAGCATTTT.

The rearrangement links TRBV2 to TRBJ2-1; the match to TRBD2 covers 13 bases. The germline CDR1 and CDR2 sequences are SNHLY and FYNNEI. The CDR3 contains 17 residues. Trimming removed 11 bases from V and 2 bases from J; junction bases left unmatched: 12. Written as DNA, the CDR3 is TGTGCCGGAACGGGACTAGCGGGATTAGAGCCCTACAATGAGCAGTTCTTC. Translation gives CAGTGLAGLEPYNEQFF.

The rearrangement uses TRBV5-1 and TRBJ1-4; TRBD1 aligns across 8 bases. The CDR3 covers 16 residues. Trimming cost V 2 bases and J 3 bases; bases outside gene matches: 6. Per the germline V gene, CDR1 is SGHRS and CDR2 is YFSETQ. The CDR3 here is CASSLTGGRSNEKLFF. In nucleotides, the CDR3 is TGCGCCAGCAGCTTAACAGGGGGTAGATCTAATGAAAAACTGTTTTTT.

CDR3 sequence reads: CASSFVLAAGGAEQFF. The CDR3 nucleotides read TGTGCCAGTAGCTTCGTTCTTGCAGCGGGAGGGGCCGAGCAGTTCTTC. The chain carries TRBV19 and TRBJ2-1, with 10 positions matching TRBD2. J lost 10 bases, V lost 6 bases, and 15 bases had no gene match. CDR3 length: 16 amino acids. Germline V gene lookup returns CDR1 LNHDA and CDR2 SQIVND (reference sequence).

V gene TRBV19 combines with J gene TRBJ1-4; 7 bases map to TRBD1. The CDR3 sequence is 16 residues long. J lost 2 bases, V lost 5 bases, and 8 bases had no gene match. Germline values: CDR1 LNHDA, CDR2 SQIVND (reference sequence). The CDR3 protein is CASSYRGVGTNEKLFF. CDR3 DNA: TGTGCCAGTAGTTACAGGGGAGTAGGGACTAATGAAAAACTGTTTTTT.

The genes are TRBV5-1 and TRBJ2-1; 11 nucleotides align to TRBD1. Per the germline V gene, CDR1 is SGHRS and CDR2 is YFSETQ. The trim removed 3 bases at V and 8 bases at J, leaving 1 base unmatched. The CDR3 has 13 residues. DNA for the CDR3: TGCGCCAGCAGCTGGGACAGGGGGGATGAGCAGTTCTTC. This codes for CASSWDRGDEQFF. The full variable domain, completed using reference TRBV5-1 and TRBJ2-1, is KAGVTQTPRYLIKTRGQQVTLSCSPISGHRSVSWYQQTPGQGLQFLFEYFSETQRNKGNFPGRFSGRQFSNSRSEMNVSTLELGDSALYLCASSWDRGDEQFFGPGTRLTVL.

The genes are TRBV19 and TRBJ2-3, with D unresolved. CDR3 length equals 16 residues. Germline loops: CDR1 LNHDA, CDR2 SQIVND (reference sequence). V was shortened by 8 bases and J by 0 bases, with 18 bases between the two germline ends. The DNA of the CDR3 is TGTGCCAGTGGTGGAGCTCGAATCTTTAGCACAGATACGCAGTATTTT. It codes for CASGGARIFSTDTQYF.

This clone was seen a handful of times. The rearrangement uses TRBV9 and TRBJ2-2; 8 nucleotides align to TRBD2. The CDR3 totals 19 residues. The V gene's germline CDR1 is SGDLS and CDR2 YYNGEE. With 3 bases clipped from V and 2 bases from J, the junction kept 15 bases outside the gene matches. The CDR3 nucleotides are TGTGCCAGCAGCGGGCCCGGTATAGCGGGATTACGAAACACCGGGGAGCTGTTTTTT. Translating it yields CASSGPGIAGLRNTGELFF.

The rearrangement links TRBV7-3 to TRBJ2-2; perhaps TRBD1 as D (6 bases). The CDR3 has 12 residues. V was clipped by 5 bases and J by 7 bases, with 8 bases between them. From germline, CDR1 is SGHTA and CDR2 FQGTGA. CDR3 coding DNA: TGTGCCAGCAGCCCAGGGGACGGGGAGCTGTTTTTT. It is translated as CASSPGDGELFF.

This clone has just a few counts. V and J are TRBV18 and TRBJ2-2, with D possibly TRBD2 on 6 matching bases. V shed 8 bases and J shed 2 bases, with 12 bases lying between them. The germline gives CDR1 KGHSH, CDR2 LQKENI. The CDR3 has 14 residues. DNA of the CDR3: TGTGCCAGCATCAGCGGGTTTAACACCGGGGAGCTGTTTTTT. Amino acid sequence: CASISGFNTGELFF. Using reference TRBV18 and TRBJ2-2 for the parts outside the CDR3, the full variable domain is NAGVMQNPRHLVRRRGQEARLRCSPMKGHSHVYWYRQLPEEGLKFMVYLQKENIIDESGMPKERFSAEFPKEGPSILRIQQVVRGDSAAYFCASISGFNTGELFFGEGSRLTVL.

This clone occurred once. The chain has TRBV4-3 and TRBJ2-1; D is perhaps TRBD2 (6 bases). CDR1 is LGHNA and CDR2 is YSLEER in the germline V gene. The length of the CDR3 is 15 residues. Between the trimmed V and J ends, which lost 0 bases and 4 bases, there was a span of 10 bases. CDR3 in amino acids: CASSQEVADYNEQFF. The CDR3 DNA is TGCGCCAGCAGCCAAGAAGTAGCGGATTACAATGAGCAGTTCTTC.

The V and J genes are TRBV5-8 and TRBJ2-7; the D gene is possibly TRBD2 (5 bases). CDR1 and CDR2 (germline): SGHTS, YDEGEE. The CDR3 contains 17 residues. Trimming took off 5 bases at V and 2 bases at J, with 23 bases between the two ends. The CDR3, as DNA: TGTGCCAGCAGAAGAAAAGCCGGGGATTCCCGTACCTACGAGCAGTACTTC. Its translation: CASRRKAGDSRTYEQYF.